This T cell receptor (beta chain) was identified in a study of blood T cell repertoires in COVID-19. Only in-frame clones appear in the TCRdb table, and some are missing; sequencing was by immunoSEQ multiplex PCR. The sample shows roughly 190,000 clones, about 81% of them seen only once. The CDR3 spans 15 residues. Trimming cost V 5 bases and J 0 bases, with 11 bases left between them. Germline assignment: CDR1 LNHDA and CDR2 SQIVND (reference sequence). The TCR comes from a woman aged 55-70 years with COVID-19, enrolled during active disease. Sequenced sample: peripheral blood. The chain combines TRBV19 with TRBJ1-5, with no clear D. The CDR3 reads CASSPRDFSNQPQHF. CDR3 DNA: TGTGCCAGTAGTCCCCGGGATTTTAGCAATCAGCCCCAGCATTTT. The full variable domain, its missing parts supplied by reference TRBV19 and TRBJ1-5, is DGGITQSPKYLFRKEGQNVTLSCEQNLNHDAMYWYRQDPGQGLRLIYYSQIVNDFQKGDIAEGYSVSREKKESFPLTVTSAQKNPTAFYLCASSPRDFSNQPQHFGDGTRLSIL.